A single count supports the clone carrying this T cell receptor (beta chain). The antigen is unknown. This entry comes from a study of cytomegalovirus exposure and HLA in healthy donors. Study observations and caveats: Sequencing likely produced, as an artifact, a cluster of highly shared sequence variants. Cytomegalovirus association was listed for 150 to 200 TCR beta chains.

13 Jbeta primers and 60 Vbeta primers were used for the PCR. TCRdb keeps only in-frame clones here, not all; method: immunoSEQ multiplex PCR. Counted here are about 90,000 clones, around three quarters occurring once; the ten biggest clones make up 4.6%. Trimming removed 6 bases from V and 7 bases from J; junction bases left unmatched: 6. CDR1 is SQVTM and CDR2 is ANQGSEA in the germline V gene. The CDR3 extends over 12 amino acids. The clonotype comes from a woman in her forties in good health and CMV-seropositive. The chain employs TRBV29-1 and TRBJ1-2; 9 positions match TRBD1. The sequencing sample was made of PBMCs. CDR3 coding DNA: TGCAGCGTAGGGGACAGGGCGTTTGGCTACACCTTC. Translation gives CSVGDRAFGYTF.